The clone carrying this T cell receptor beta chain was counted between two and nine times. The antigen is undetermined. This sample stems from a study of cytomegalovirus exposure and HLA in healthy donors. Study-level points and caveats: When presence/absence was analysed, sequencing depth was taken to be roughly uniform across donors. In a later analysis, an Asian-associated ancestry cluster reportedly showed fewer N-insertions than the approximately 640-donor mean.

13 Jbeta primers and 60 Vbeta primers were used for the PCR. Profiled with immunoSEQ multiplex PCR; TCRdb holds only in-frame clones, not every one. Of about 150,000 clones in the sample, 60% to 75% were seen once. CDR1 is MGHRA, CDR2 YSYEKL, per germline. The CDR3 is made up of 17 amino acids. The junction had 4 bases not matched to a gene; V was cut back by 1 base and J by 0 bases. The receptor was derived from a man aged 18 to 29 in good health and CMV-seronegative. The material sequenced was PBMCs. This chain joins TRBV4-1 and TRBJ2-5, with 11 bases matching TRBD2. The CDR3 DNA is TGCGCCAGCAGCCAAGGGGGGACTAGCGGAGACCAAGAGACCCAGTACTTC. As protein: CASSQGGTSGDQETQYF.